The clone carrying this T cell receptor (beta chain) occurred a few times. V was pared by 7 bases and J by 0 bases, with 18 bases between. This CDR3 has 16 amino acids. Germline V gene lookup returns CDR1 SNHLY and CDR2 FYNNEI. This record comes from a study of blood T cell repertoires in COVID-19. Overall study context: Some COVID-19 samples were acute and others convalescent; all came from the United States, Italy and Spain. Sources were T cells, B-cell-depleted T cells, or PBMCs; the material itself was cDNA or gDNA.

Profiling relied on immunoSEQ multiplex PCR, and the TCRdb table lists in-frame clones only, not all of them. The repertoire holds 200,000 to 250,000 clones, with just under 85% as singletons. The sequenced sample was peripheral blood. The J gene is TRBJ1-2, the V gene TRBV2; no clear D. The clonotype originates from a woman aged 80 or older with acute or convalescent COVID-19. This CDR3 is CASTRGTTGANYGYTF. The CDR3 nucleotides are TGTGCCAGCACCCGTGGCACCACGGGAGCTAACTATGGCTACACCTTC. The full variable domain, its missing parts supplied by reference TRBV2 and TRBJ1-2, is EPEVTQTPSHQVTQMGQEVILRCVPISNHLYFYWYRQILGQKVEFLVSFYNNEISEKSEIFDDQFSVERPDGSNFTLKIRSTKLEDSAMYFCASTRGTTGANYGYTFGSGTRLTVV.